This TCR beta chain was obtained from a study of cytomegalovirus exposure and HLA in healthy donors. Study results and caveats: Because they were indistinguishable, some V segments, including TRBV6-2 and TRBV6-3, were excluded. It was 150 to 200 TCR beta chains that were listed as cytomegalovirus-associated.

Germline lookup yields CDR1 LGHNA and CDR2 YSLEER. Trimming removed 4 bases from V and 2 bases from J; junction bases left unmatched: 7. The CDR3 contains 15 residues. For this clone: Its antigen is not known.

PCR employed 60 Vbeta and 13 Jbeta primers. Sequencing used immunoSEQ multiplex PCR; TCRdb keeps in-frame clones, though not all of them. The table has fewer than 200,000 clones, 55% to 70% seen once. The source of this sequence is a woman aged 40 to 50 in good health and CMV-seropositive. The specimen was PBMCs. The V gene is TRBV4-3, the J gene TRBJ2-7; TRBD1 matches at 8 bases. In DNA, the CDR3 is TGCGCCAGCAGCCGCGGACAGGGAAACCCCTACGAGCAGTACTTC. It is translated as CASSRGQGNPYEQYF.